Following are 32 T cell receptor beta chains from one sample sequenced in a study of shared clonotypes between healthy human individuals. Only in-frame clones appear in the TCRdb table, and some are missing; sequencing was by immunoSEQ multiplex PCR. The sample includes roughly 660,000 clones, 90% of them seen just once. Sequencing was performed on memory CD8+ T cells from PBMCs. Subset given: CD45RO+ cells pooled with CCR7-negative TemRA cells. The receptors were gathered from a man younger than 35 in good health. Some clones in this sample may be carry-over from other donors' samples.

Here the CDR3 reads CATSRGLAGDNEQFF. DNA of the CDR3: TGTGCCACCAGCCGGGGACTAGCGGGAGACAATGAGCAGTTCTTC. V usage is TRBV15 and J usage is TRBJ2-1; 14 bases match TRBD2. CDR3 length: 15 amino acids. The V and J ends lost 5 bases and 5 bases, in that order; junction bases with no gene match: 2. Germline lookup yields CDR1 LNHNV and CDR2 YYDKDF (reference sequence).

The genes are TRBV5-6 and TRBJ1-3, with D possibly TRBD1 on 6 matching bases. There are 13 residues in the CDR3. V lost 3 bases and J lost 7, with 11 bases in between. Germline assignment: CDR1 SGHDT and CDR2 YYEEEE. The CDR3 coding sequence is TGTGCCAGCAGCTGGGGGCTAGGGAACACCATATATTTT. It translates to CASSWGLGNTIYF.

This chain connects TRBV11-2 to TRBJ1-2; TRBD1 agrees at 10 bases. V trimming: 4 bases; J trimming: 4 bases; junction bases outside the gene matches: 3. Germline-derived CDR1 and CDR2 are SGHAT and FQNNGV. This CDR3 contains 14 residues. The CDR3 reads CASSSRDRGYGYTF. Written as DNA, the CDR3 is TGTGCCAGCAGCTCCCGGGACAGGGGCTATGGCTACACCTTC.

This chain connects TRBV13 to TRBJ2-7; the match to TRBD1 covers 8 bases. The CDR3 is made up of 15 amino acids. The germline V gene encodes CDR1 PRHDT and CDR2 FYEKMQ (reference sequence). Trimming removed 5 bases from V and 0 bases from J; junction bases left unmatched: 6. The CDR3, as DNA: TGTGCCAGCAGCCACCCCGGGACAGGCTCCTACGAGCAGTACTTC. It encodes CASSHPGTGSYEQYF. The full variable domain, completed using reference TRBV13 and TRBJ2-7, is AAGVIQSPRHLIKEKRETATLKCYPIPRHDTVYWYQQGPGQDPQFLISFYEKMQSDKGSIPDRFSAQQFSDYHSELNMSSLELGDSALYFCASSHPGTGSYEQYFGPGTRLTVT.

This chain joins TRBV28 and TRBJ1-5; D possibly corresponds to TRBD1 (5 bases). Germline V gene sequence: CDR1 MDHEN, CDR2 SYDVKM. The CDR3 runs to 15 residues. V was clipped by 4 bases and J by 0 bases, with 10 bases between them. In DNA form, the CDR3 reads TGTGCCAGCAGTTGGACAACCTATAGCAATCAGCCCCAGCATTTT. This sequence encodes CASSWTTYSNQPQHF.

This rearrangement joins TRBV7-9 to TRBJ1-2; TRBD1 matches 9 bases. CDR3 length: 16 amino acids. V shed 6 bases and J 1 base; nucleotides not matched to a gene: 9. Looked up from germline, CDR1 is SEHNR and CDR2 is FQNEAQ (reference sequence). The CDR3: CASSLSGDRDNYGYTF. The CDR3 DNA is TGTGCCAGCAGTTTATCGGGGGACAGGGATAACTATGGCTACACCTTC.

The chain links TRBV6-1 to TRBJ2-6, with 8 bases aligning to TRBD1. CDR1 is MNHNS and CDR2 is SASEGT in the germline V gene. This CDR3 contains 20 residues. Trimming removed 2 bases from V and 0 bases from J; junction bases left unmatched: 12. This CDR3 is CASSERSSPGQVSGANVLTF. The CDR3 coding sequence is TGTGCCAGCAGTGAAAGGTCCTCCCCGGGACAGGTCTCTGGGGCCAACGTCCTGACTTTC.

The table lists this clone with a count of one. J is TRBJ2-7 and V is TRBV10-2; possibly TRBD2 for D (5 bases). With 0 bases removed from V and 2 bases from J, the gap between germline ends came to 14 bases. CDR1 WSHSY and CDR2 SAAADI come from the germline V gene. The CDR3 sequence is 16 residues long. This CDR3 is CASSESVVARTYEQYF. Here the CDR3 DNA reads TGCGCCAGCAGTGAGTCGGTGGTAGCGAGGACCTACGAGCAGTACTTC.

The chain employs TRBV27 and TRBJ2-2; D is possibly TRBD1 (6 bases). Germline assignment: CDR1 MNHEY and CDR2 SMNVEV (reference sequence). The CDR3 sequence is 17 residues long. Trimming took off 2 bases at V and 2 bases at J, with 15 bases between the two ends. CDR3 sequence: CASSLIPWTENTGELFF. The CDR3 region has the DNA TGTGCCAGCAGTTTAATTCCGTGGACAGAAAACACCGGGGAGCTGTTTTTT.

The chain couples TRBV5-1 to TRBJ2-5; TRBD1 or TRBD2 may be the D gene (6 bases each). Germline CDR1 and CDR2: SGHRS and YFSETQ. This CDR3 spans 15 amino acids. Deletions cut 0 bases from V and 5 bases from J, with 14 bases between. As DNA, the CDR3 is TGCGCCAGCAGCTTGGGAGATTCGGGGGCGGAGACCCAGTACTTC. It translates to CASSLGDSGAETQYF.

The chain links TRBV9 to TRBJ2-1; 12 bases align to TRBD2. CDR1 and CDR2 (germline): SGDLS, YYNGEE. The CDR3 loop spans 15 amino acids. The J segment lost 8 bases and the V segment lost 4 bases, leaving 7 bases of the junction unmatched. The CDR3 sequence is CASSKTSGSLDEQFF. CDR3 DNA: TGTGCCAGCAGCAAGACTAGCGGGAGCCTAGATGAGCAGTTCTTC.

V is TRBV28 and J is TRBJ1-1; tentative D call: TRBD1 (5 bases). V was shortened by 5 bases and J by 0 bases, with 10 bases between the two germline ends. This CDR3 is built from 14 residues. Germline CDR1 reads MDHEN; CDR2 reads SYDVKM. The CDR3 is CASSQGIVNTEAFF. CDR3 sequence (DNA): TGTGCCAGCAGTCAGGGAATCGTGAACACTGAAGCTTTCTTT.

V and J are TRBV9 and TRBJ2-1, with no clear D. Germline CDR1 SGDLS, CDR2 YYNGEE. CDR3 length: 12 residues. V was trimmed by 1 base and J by 9 bases, leaving 8 bases between them. CDR3 nucleotides: TGTGCCAGCAGCGTATTCGACACTGAGCAGTTCTTC. Protein: CASSVFDTEQFF. Full variable domain (missing parts from reference TRBV9 and TRBJ2-1): DSGVTQTPKHLITATGQRVTLRCSPRSGDLSVYWYQQSLDQGLQFLIQYYNGEERAKGNILERFSAQQFPDLHSELNLSSLELGDSALYFCASSVFDTEQFFGPGTRLTVL.

The gene calls are TRBV29-1 and TRBJ1-1, with TRBD1 matching over 10 bases. Germline-derived CDR1 and CDR2 are SQVTM and ANQGSEA. Trimming at V came to 4 bases and at J to 3 bases, leaving 8 bases not matched to a gene. The CDR3 consists of 15 residues. The CDR3 sequence: CSVGGQGKRYTEAFF. The CDR3 bases are TGCAGCGTTGGGGGACAGGGGAAAAGGTACACTGAAGCTTTCTTT.

The genes are TRBV2 and TRBJ2-3, with D uncertain. The CDR3 spans 11 residues. Germline assignment: CDR1 SNHLY and CDR2 FYNNEI. The V end was cut by 8 bases, the J end by 4 bases, with 7 bases between. The CDR3, as DNA: TGTGCCAGCGGTCGGGCAGATACGCAGTATTTT. This encodes CASGRADTQYF.

This sequence joins TRBV6-6 and TRBJ2-7, with D perhaps matching TRBD1 or TRBD2 (5 bases each). The CDR3 is 13 residues long. Trimming removed 7 bases at V and 6 bases at J, with 16 bases between. Germline CDR1 MNHNY, CDR2 SVGAGI (reference sequence). The CDR3 region is CASTPGSLVEQYF. DNA for the CDR3: TGTGCCAGCACCCCAGGGAGTTTGGTCGAGCAGTACTTC.

This sequence joins TRBV7-9 and TRBJ2-3, with 11 bases matching TRBD2. V lost 4 bases to trimming and J lost 2 bases; unmatched junction nucleotides: 11. The CDR3 covers 18 residues. CDR1 is SEHNR and CDR2 is FQNEAQ in the germline V gene (reference sequence). CDR3 nucleotides: TGTGCCAGCAGCTCCCCCGGGACTAGCGGATCGAACACAGATACGCAGTATTTT. This sequence encodes CASSSPGTSGSNTDTQYF. The full variable domain, completed using reference TRBV7-9 and TRBJ2-3, is DTGVSQNPRHKITKRGQNVTFRCDPISEHNRLYWYRQTLGQGPEFLTYFQNEAQLEKSRLLSDRFSAERPKGSFSTLEIQRTEQGDSAMYLCASSSPGTSGSNTDTQYFGPGTRLTVL.

The sample holds many counts of this clone. V gene TRBV27 combines with J gene TRBJ2-3; 7 nucleotides align to TRBD2. Germline-derived CDR1 and CDR2 are MNHEY and SMNVEV (reference sequence). With 1 base clipped from V and 4 bases from J, the junction kept 5 bases outside the gene matches. This CDR3 has 15 residues. In DNA, the CDR3 is TGTGCCAGCAGTTTATGGGCGGGAGTGGCAGATACGCAGTATTTT. Its translation: CASSLWAGVADTQYF.

V is TRBV9 and J is TRBJ1-3; D not certain. The V end was cut by 6 bases, the J end by 1 base, with 11 bases between. Germline V gene sequence: CDR1 SGDLS, CDR2 YYNGEE. The CDR3 totals 14 residues. The CDR3 here is CASNPGGSGNTIYF. The DNA for the CDR3 is TGTGCCAGCAACCCCGGAGGATCTGGAAACACCATATATTTT.

This clone was seen just once. This sequence joins TRBV30 and TRBJ2-7; D possibly corresponds to TRBD2 (5 bases). This CDR3 is 13 amino acids long. The V end lost 7 bases, the J end lost 1 base, and 14 bases lay between the germline ends. Looked up from germline, CDR1 is GTSNPN and CDR2 is SVGIG (reference sequence). The CDR3 reads CAFSYRESYEQYF. The CDR3 DNA is TGTGCCTTTTCCTACCGGGAATCCTACGAGCAGTACTTC.

This chain links TRBV30 with TRBJ1-5, with D unclear. Trimming took 4 bases from V and 1 from J, leaving 11 bases between them. The CDR3 extends over 14 amino acids. From germline, CDR1 is GTSNPN and CDR2 SVGIG (reference sequence). The CDR3 sequence: CAWTRVNSNQPQHF. The CDR3, as DNA: TGTGCCTGGACTAGGGTGAACAGCAATCAGCCCCAGCATTTT.

The chain employs TRBV15 and TRBJ2-7; D is ambiguous. Germline loops: CDR1 LNHNV, CDR2 YYDKDF (reference sequence). The CDR3 sequence is 16 residues long. Trimming took off 1 base at V and 0 bases at J, with 13 bases between the two ends. For the CDR3, the DNA is TGTGCCACCAGCAGAGTACGCGACACCCTCTCCTACGAGCAGTACTTC. Amino acid sequence: CATSRVRDTLSYEQYF. Complete variable domain (other parts from reference TRBV15 and TRBJ2-7): DAMVIQNPRYQVTQFGKPVTLSCSQTLNHNVMYWYQQKSSQAPKLLFHYYDKDFNNEADTPDNFQSRRPNTSFCFLDIRSPGLGDTAMYLCATSRVRDTLSYEQYFGPGTRLTVT.

This chain uses TRBV28 with TRBJ2-3, with 10 bases aligning to TRBD2. CDR3 length: 16 residues. CDR1 MDHEN and CDR2 SYDVKM come from the germline V gene. Trimming cost V 4 bases and J 3 bases; bases outside gene matches: 7. For the CDR3, the DNA is TGTGCCAGCAGTTCACTAGGACTAGCGGTTACAGATACGCAGTATTTT. This sequence encodes CASSSLGLAVTDTQYF.

This chain links TRBV7-8 with TRBJ2-1; D could derive from TRBD1 or TRBD2 (6 bases each). Trimming removed 3 bases at V and 4 bases at J, with 13 bases between. CDR1 and CDR2 (germline): SGHVS, FQNEAQ. The CDR3 sequence is 15 residues long. CDR3 sequence (DNA): TGTGCCAGCAGCTTTCGGGGGCAGGATTACAATGAGCAGTTCTTC. Residues: CASSFRGQDYNEQFF.

The chain combines TRBV28 with TRBJ1-1; TRBD1 might be the D (6 bases). Trimming left V 5 bases short and J 4 bases short, with 14 bases between. The CDR3 covers 14 residues. In germline, CDR1 is MDHEN, CDR2 SYDVKM. The CDR3: CASSLQGLTTEAFF. In nucleotides, the CDR3 is TGTGCCAGCAGTCTGCAGGGGTTGACCACTGAAGCTTTCTTT.

The chain uses TRBV13 and TRBJ2-7, with a possible D match to TRBD1 (5 bases). The V end was cut by 5 bases, the J end by 0 bases, with 11 bases between. Per the germline V gene, CDR1 is PRHDT and CDR2 is FYEKMQ (reference sequence). This CDR3 is built from 14 residues. The CDR3 protein is CASSHLGHSYEQYF. CDR3 bases: TGTGCCAGCAGCCATCTTGGACACTCCTACGAGCAGTACTTC.

This chain uses TRBV25-1 with TRBJ2-5; D unresolved. The J call may be incorrect, as the DNA end agrees better with TRBJ2-7. Germline V gives CDR1 MGHDK, CDR2 SYGVNS. The CDR3 consists of 10 residues. The CDR3 nucleotides are TGTGCCAGCAGTGAATACGAGCAGTACTTC. It yields the protein CASSEYEQYF.

The genes are TRBV30 and TRBJ1-3, with D unclear. The CDR3 extends over 22 amino acids. Trimming removed 0 bases from V and 0 bases from J, with 30 bases in between. CDR1 GTSNPN and CDR2 SVGIG come from the germline V gene (reference sequence). CDR3 sequence (DNA): TGTGCCTGGAGTGTAATATGGCGGGTCGGACTCGAGATCAAAAACTCTGGAAACACCATATATTTT. The encoded protein is CAWSVIWRVGLEIKNSGNTIYF.

The gene calls are TRBV19 and TRBJ1-2, with D possibly TRBD1 on 6 matching bases. CDR1 is LNHDA, CDR2 SQIVND, per germline (reference sequence). This CDR3 comprises 16 residues. V gave up 5 bases and J gave up 3 bases, with 19 bases separating them. CDR3 bases: TGTGCCAGTAGTTCGGCCCAGACAGGTCTCGACTATGGCTACACCTTC. This translates into CASSSAQTGLDYGYTF. Filled out from reference TRBV19 and TRBJ1-2, the complete variable domain reads DGGITQSPKYLFRKEGQNVTLSCEQNLNHDAMYWYRQDPGQGLRLIYYSQIVNDFQKGDIAEGYSVSREKKESFPLTVTSAQKNPTAFYLCASSSAQTGLDYGYTFGSGTRLTVV.

This rearrangement joins TRBV27 to TRBJ2-3; D gene uncertain. The CDR3 has 15 residues. Trimming removed 3 bases at V and 2 bases at J, with 12 bases between. Germline-derived CDR1 and CDR2 are MNHEY and SMNVEV (reference sequence). In DNA form, the CDR3 reads TGTGCCAGCAGTTTGGATGGCCGAAACACAGATACGCAGTATTTT. Translated: CASSLDGRNTDTQYF.

J is TRBJ2-3 and V is TRBV11-2, with D perhaps TRBD2 (6 bases). CDR1 and CDR2 from the germline V gene are SGHAT and FQNNGV. The CDR3 is 15 amino acids. Deletions cut 7 bases from V and 10 bases from J, with 24 bases between. The CDR3 bases are TGTGCCAGCATGGGCTGGGGCGGGGACGATTCCGCGCAGTATTTT. The encoded protein is CASMGWGGDDSAQYF.

This clone was picked up one time. The CDR3 reads CASSFDPSGAYNEQFF. The CDR3 DNA sequence: TGTGCCAGCAGTTTCGATCCTAGCGGGGCCTACAATGAGCAGTTCTTC. The rearrangement uses TRBV28 and TRBJ2-1, with 9 bases that match TRBD2. V shed 3 bases and J 2 bases; nucleotides not matched to a gene: 5. The CDR3 runs to 16 residues. From germline, CDR1 is MDHEN and CDR2 SYDVKM.